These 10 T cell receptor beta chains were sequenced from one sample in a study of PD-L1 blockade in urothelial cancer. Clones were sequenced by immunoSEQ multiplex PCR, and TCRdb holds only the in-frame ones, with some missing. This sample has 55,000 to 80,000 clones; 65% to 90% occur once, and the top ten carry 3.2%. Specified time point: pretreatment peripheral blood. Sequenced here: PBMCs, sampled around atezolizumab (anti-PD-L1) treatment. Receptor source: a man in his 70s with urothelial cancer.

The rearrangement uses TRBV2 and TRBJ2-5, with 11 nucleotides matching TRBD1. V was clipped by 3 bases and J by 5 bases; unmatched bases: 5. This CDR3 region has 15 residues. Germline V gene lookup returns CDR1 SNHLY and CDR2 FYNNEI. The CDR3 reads CASSDKDRGLETQYF. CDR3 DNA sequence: TGTGCCAGCAGTGATAAGGACAGGGGGCTGGAGACCCAGTACTTC. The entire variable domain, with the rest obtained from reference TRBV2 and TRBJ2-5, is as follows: EPEVTQTPSHQVTQMGQEVILRCVPISNHLYFYWYRQILGQKVEFLVSFYNNEISEKSEIFDDQFSVERPDGSNFTLKIRSTKLEDSAMYFCASSDKDRGLETQYFGPGTRLLVL.

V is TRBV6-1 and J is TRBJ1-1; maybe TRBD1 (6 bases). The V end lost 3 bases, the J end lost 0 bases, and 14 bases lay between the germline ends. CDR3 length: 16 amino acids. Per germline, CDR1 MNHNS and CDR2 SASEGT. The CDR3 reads CASSDSGQPMNTEAFF. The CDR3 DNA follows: TGTGCCAGCAGTGATTCGGGACAACCAATGAACACTGAAGCTTTCTTT.

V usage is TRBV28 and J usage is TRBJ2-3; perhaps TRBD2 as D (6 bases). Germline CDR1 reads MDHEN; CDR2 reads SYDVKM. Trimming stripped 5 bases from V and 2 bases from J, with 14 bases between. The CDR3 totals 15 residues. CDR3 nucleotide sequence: TGTGCCAGCAGTCCCACGGGACTCCCCACAGATACGCAGTATTTT. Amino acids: CASSPTGLPTDTQYF.

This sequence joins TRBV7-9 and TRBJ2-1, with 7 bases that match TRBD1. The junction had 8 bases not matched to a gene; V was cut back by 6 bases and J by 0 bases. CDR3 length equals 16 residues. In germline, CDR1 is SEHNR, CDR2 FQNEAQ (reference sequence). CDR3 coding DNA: TGTGCCAGCAGGGGAACAGGGGCTAGCTCCTACAATGAGCAGTTCTTC. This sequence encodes CASRGTGASSYNEQFF.

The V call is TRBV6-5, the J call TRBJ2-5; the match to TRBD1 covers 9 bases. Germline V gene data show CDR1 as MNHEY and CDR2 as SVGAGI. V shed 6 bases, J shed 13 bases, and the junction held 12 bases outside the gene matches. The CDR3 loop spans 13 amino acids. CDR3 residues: CASSPVGTGPPYF. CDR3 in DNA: TGTGCCAGCAGCCCCGTGGGGACAGGGCCCCCGTACTTC.

The CDR3 is CASSGTSGRRVSTYEQYF. As DNA, the CDR3 is TGTGCCAGTAGTGGGACTAGCGGGAGGCGAGTCAGCACCTACGAGCAGTACTTC. The V call is TRBV19, the J call TRBJ2-7, with 15 bases identical to TRBD2. The CDR3 contains 18 residues. With 5 bases clipped from V and 2 bases from J, the junction kept 10 bases outside the gene matches. Germline CDR1 and CDR2: LNHDA and SQIVND (reference sequence).

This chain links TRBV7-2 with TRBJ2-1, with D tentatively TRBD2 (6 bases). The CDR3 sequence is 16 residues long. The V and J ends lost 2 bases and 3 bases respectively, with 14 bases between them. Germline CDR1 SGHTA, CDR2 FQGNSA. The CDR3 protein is CASSLSGSSVYNEQFF. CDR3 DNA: TGTGCCAGCAGCTTAAGTGGATCTAGCGTCTACAATGAGCAGTTCTTC.

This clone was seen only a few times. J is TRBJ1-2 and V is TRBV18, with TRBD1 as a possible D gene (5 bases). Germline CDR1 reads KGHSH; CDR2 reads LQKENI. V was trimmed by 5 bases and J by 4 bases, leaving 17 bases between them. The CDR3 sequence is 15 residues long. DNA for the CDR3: TGTGCCAGCTCAGCGATGACAGCTTCTCCCTATGGCTACACCTTC. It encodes CASSAMTASPYGYTF. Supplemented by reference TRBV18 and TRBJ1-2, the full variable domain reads NAGVMQNPRHLVRRRGQEARLRCSPMKGHSHVYWYRQLPEEGLKFMVYLQKENIIDESGMPKERFSAEFPKEGPSILRIQQVVRGDSAAYFCASSAMTASPYGYTFGSGTRLTVV.

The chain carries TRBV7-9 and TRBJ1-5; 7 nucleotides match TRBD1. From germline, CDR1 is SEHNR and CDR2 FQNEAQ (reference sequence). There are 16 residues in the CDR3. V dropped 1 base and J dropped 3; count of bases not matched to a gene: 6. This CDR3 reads CASSLVGGTDNQPQHF. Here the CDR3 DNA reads TGTGCCAGCAGCTTAGTAGGCGGGACAGACAATCAGCCCCAGCATTTT. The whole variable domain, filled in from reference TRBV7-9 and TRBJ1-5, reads DTGVSQNPRHKITKRGQNVTFRCDPISEHNRLYWYRQTLGQGPEFLTYFQNEAQLEKSRLLSDRFSAERPKGSFSTLEIQRTEQGDSAMYLCASSLVGGTDNQPQHFGDGTRLSIL.

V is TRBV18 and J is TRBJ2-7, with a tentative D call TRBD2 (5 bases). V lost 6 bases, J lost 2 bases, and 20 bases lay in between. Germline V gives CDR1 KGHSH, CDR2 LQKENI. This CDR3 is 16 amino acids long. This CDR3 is CASSPPGERFTYEQYF. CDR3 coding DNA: TGTGCCAGCTCCCCCCCCGGCGAGCGGTTCACCTACGAGCAGTACTTC. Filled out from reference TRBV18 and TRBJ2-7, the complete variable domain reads NAGVMQNPRHLVRRRGQEARLRCSPMKGHSHVYWYRQLPEEGLKFMVYLQKENIIDESGMPKERFSAEFPKEGPSILRIQQVVRGDSAAYFCASSPPGERFTYEQYFGPGTRLTVT.